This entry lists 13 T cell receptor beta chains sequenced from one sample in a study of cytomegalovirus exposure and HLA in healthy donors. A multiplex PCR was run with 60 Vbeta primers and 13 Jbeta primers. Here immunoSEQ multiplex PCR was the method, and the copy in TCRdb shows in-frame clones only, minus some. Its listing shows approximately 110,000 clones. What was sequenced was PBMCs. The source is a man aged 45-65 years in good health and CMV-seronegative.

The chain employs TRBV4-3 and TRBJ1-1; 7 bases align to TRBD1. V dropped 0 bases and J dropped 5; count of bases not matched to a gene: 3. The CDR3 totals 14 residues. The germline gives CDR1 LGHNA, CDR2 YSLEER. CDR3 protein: CASSQDKGATEAFF. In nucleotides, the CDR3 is TGCGCCAGCAGCCAAGATAAGGGGGCAACTGAAGCTTTCTTT.

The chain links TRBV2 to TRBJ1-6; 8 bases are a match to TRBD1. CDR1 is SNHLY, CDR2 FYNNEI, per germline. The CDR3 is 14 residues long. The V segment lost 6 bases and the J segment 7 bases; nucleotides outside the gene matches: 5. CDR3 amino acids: CASSGTGENSPLHF. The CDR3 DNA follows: TGTGCCAGCAGCGGGACAGGCGAGAATTCACCCCTCCACTTT.

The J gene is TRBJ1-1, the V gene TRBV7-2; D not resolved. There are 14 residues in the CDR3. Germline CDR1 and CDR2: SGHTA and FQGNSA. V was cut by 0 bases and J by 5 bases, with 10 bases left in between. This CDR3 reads CASSLATGGTEAFF. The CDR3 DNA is TGTGCCAGCAGCTTAGCCACGGGAGGGACTGAAGCTTTCTTT. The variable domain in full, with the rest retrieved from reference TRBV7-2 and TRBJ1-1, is GAGVSQSPSNKVTEKGKDVELRCDPISGHTALYWYRQSLGQGLEFLIYFQGNSAPDKSGLPSDRFSAERTGGSVSTLTIQRTQQEDSAVYLCASSLATGGTEAFFGQGTRLTVV.

The CDR3 DNA sequence: TGTGCCAGCAGAGGGGCTAGGGGCCGGGCGAGCACTGAAGCTTTCTTT. Amino acid sequence: CASRGARGRASTEAFF. The chain couples TRBV7-9 to TRBJ1-1; D is perhaps TRBD1 (5 bases). The CDR3 covers 16 residues. Trimming pared 6 bases from V and 4 bases from J, leaving 21 bases between. From germline, CDR1 is SEHNR and CDR2 FQNEAQ (reference sequence). The entire variable domain, with the rest obtained from reference TRBV7-9 and TRBJ1-1, is as follows: DTGVSQNPRHKITKRGQNVTFRCDPISEHNRLYWYRQTLGQGPEFLTYFQNEAQLEKSRLLSDRFSAERPKGSFSTLEIQRTEQGDSAMYLCASRGARGRASTEAFFGQGTRLTVV.

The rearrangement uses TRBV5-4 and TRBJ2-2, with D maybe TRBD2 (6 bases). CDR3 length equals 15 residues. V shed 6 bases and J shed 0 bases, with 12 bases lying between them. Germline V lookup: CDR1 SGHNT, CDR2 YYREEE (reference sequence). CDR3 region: CASKTGGANTGELFF. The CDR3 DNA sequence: TGTGCCAGCAAGACCGGCGGGGCGAACACCGGGGAGCTGTTTTTT.

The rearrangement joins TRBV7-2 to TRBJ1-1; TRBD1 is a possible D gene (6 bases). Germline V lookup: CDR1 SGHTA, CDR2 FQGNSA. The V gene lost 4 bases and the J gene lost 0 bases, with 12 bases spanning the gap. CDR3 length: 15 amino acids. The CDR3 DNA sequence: TGTGCCAGCAGCTCCCAGGGGCAGGTGAACACTGAAGCTTTCTTT. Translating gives CASSSQGQVNTEAFF.

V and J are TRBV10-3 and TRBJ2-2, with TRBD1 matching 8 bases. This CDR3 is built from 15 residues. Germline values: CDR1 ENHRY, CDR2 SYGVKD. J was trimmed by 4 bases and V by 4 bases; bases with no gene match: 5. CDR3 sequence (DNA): TGTGCCATCAGTGTGCAGGGGGCCGGCACCGGGGAGCTGTTTTTT. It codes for CAISVQGAGTGELFF.

The CDR3 region is CASSEDPWRGNTGELFF. The CDR3 nucleotides are TGTGCCAGCAGTGAAGATCCCTGGCGGGGGAACACCGGGGAGCTGTTTTTT. This chain joins TRBV6-1 and TRBJ2-2; D might be TRBD2 (6 bases). The CDR3 runs 17 residues. Germline V CDR1 and CDR2: MNHNS, SASEGT. The V end was cut by 1 base, the J end by 1 base, with 13 bases between.

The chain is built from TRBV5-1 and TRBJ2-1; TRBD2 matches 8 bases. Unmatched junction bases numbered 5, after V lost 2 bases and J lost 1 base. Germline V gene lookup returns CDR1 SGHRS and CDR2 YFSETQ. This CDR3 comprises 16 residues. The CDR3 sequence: CASSFGGGLSYNEQFF. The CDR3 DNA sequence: TGCGCCAGCAGCTTCGGGGGGGGCCTTTCCTACAATGAGCAGTTCTTC.

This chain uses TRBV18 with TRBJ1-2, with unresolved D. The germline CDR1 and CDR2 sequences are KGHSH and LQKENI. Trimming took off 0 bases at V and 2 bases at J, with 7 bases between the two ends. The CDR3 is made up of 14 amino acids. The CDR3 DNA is TGTGCCAGCTCACCACCGGGCGGGAACTATGGCTACACCTTC. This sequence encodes CASSPPGGNYGYTF.

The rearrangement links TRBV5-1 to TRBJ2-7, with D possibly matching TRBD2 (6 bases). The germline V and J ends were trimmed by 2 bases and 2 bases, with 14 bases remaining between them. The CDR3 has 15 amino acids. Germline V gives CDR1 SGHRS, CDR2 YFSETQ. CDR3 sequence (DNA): TGCGCCAGCAGCTTCGGCGGGGACTTCGCCTACGAGCAGTACTTC. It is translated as CASSFGGDFAYEQYF.

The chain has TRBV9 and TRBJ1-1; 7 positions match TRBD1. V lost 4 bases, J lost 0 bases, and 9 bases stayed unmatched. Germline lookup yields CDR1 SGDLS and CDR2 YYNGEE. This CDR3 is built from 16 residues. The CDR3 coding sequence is TGTGCCAGCAGCCAACACGCCGGACAGGTGAACACTGAAGCTTTCTTT. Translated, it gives CASSQHAGQVNTEAFF.

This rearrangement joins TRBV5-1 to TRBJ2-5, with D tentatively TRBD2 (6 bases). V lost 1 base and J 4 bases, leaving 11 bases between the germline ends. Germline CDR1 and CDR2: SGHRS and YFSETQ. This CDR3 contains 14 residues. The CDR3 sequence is CASSLLVGGETQYF. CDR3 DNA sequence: TGCGCCAGCAGCTTGTTGGTGGGGGGAGAGACCCAGTACTTC.